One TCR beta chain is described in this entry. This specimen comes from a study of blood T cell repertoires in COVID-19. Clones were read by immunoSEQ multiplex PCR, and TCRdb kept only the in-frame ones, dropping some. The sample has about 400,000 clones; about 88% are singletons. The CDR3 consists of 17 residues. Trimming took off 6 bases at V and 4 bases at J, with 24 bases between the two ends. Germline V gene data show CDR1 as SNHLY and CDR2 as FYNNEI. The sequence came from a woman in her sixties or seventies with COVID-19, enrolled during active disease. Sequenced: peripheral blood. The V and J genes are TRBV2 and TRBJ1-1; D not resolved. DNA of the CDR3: TGTGCCAGCAGCGCTAATTTAACCCCCCGGGTTGCCACTGAAGCTTTCTTT. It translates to CASSANLTPRVATEAFF.